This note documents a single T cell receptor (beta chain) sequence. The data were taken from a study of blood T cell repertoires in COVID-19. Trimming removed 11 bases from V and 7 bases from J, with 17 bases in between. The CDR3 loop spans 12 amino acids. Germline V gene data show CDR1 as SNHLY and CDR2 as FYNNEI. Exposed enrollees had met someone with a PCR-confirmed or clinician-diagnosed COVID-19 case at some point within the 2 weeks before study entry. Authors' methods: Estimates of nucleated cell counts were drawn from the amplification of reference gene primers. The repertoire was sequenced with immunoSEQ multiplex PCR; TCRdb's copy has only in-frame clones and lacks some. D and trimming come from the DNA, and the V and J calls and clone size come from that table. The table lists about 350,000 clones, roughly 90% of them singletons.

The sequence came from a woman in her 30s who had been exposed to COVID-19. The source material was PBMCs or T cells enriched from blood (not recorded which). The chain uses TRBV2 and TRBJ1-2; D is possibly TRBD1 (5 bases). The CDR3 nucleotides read TGTGCCGCGGGACCTAAAGCAGGTGGCTACACCTTC. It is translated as CAAGPKAGGYTF.